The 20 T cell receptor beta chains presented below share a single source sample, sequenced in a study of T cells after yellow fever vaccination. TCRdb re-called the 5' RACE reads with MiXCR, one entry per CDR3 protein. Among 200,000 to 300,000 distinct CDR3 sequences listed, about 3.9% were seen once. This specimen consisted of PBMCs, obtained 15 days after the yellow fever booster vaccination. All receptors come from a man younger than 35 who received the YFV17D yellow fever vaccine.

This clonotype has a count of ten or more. CDR3 protein: CASSPFLRVNTEAFF. The CDR3 DNA follows: TGTGCCAGCAGCCCGTTCCTTCGGGTAAACACTGAAGCTTTCTTT. The chain carries TRBV7-6 and TRBJ1-1, with D hard to call. The V gene's germline CDR1 is SGHVS and CDR2 FNYEAQ. V lost 5 bases and J 2 bases, leaving 15 bases between the germline ends. The CDR3 is 15 residues long.

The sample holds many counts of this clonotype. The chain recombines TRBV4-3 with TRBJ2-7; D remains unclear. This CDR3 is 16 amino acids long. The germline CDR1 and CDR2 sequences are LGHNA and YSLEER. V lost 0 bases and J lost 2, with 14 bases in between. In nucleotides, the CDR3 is TGCGCCAGCAGCCAAGAAGTGGGCCTAGTACCCTACGAGCAGTACTTC. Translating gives CASSQEVGLVPYEQYF.

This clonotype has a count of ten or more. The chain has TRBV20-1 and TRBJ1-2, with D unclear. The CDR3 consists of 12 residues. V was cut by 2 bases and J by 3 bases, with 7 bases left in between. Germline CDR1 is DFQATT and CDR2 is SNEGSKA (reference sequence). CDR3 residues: CSARNTDYGYTF. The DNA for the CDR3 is TGCAGTGCTAGAAACACGGACTATGGCTACACCTTC.

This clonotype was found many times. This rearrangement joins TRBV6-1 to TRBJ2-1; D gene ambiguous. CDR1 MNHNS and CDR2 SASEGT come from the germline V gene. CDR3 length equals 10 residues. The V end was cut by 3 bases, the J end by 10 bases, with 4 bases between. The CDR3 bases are TGTGCCAGCAGTGAGTGGGAGCAGTTCTTC. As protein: CASSEWEQFF.

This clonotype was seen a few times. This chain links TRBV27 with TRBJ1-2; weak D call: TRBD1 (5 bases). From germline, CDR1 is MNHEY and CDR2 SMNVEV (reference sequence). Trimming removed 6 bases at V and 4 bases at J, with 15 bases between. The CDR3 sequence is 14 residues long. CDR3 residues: CASSPPGLLYGYTF. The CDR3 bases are TGTGCCAGCAGCCCCCCAGGGCTTCTCTATGGCTACACCTTC.

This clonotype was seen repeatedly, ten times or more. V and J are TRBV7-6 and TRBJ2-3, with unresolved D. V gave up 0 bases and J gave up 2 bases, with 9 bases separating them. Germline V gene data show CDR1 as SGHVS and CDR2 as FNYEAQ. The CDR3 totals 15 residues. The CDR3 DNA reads TGTGCCAGCAGCTTAGCCCAGACGAACACAGATACGCAGTATTTT. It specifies CASSLAQTNTDTQYF.

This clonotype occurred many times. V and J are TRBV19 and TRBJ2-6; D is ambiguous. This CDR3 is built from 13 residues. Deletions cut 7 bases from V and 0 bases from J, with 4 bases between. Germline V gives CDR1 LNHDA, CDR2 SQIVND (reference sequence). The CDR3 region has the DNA TGTGCCAGTACCATCTCTGGGGCCAACGTCCTGACTTTC. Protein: CASTISGANVLTF.

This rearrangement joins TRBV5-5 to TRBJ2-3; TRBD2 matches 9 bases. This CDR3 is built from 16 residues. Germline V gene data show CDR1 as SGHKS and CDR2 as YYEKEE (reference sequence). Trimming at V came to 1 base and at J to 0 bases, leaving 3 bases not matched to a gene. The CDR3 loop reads CASSLSLAGSTDTQYF. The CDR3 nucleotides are TGTGCCAGCAGCTTGAGTCTAGCGGGGAGCACAGATACGCAGTATTTT.

CDR3 sequence: CASSSATGYEQYF. DNA of the CDR3: TGTGCCAGCAGCTCCGCGACAGGCTACGAGCAGTACTTC. This rearrangement joins TRBV12-3 or TRBV12-4 to TRBJ2-7; maybe TRBD1 (6 bases). The length of the CDR3 is 13 residues. V dropped 6 bases and J dropped 3 bases, with 12 bases sitting between them.

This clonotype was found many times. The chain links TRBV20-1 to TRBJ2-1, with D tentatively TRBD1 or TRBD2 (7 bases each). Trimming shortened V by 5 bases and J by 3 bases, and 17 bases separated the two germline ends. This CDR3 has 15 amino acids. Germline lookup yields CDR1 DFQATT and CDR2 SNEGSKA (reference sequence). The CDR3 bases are TGCAGTGCTCATTCAGGGGGGGTACACTACAATGAGCAGTTCTTC. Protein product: CSAHSGGVHYNEQFF.

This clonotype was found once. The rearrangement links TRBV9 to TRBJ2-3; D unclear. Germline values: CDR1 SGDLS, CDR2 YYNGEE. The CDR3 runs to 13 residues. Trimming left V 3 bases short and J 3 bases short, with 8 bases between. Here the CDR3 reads CASSGSWTDTQYF. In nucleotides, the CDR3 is TGTGCCAGCAGCGGTAGTTGGACAGATACGCAGTATTTT.

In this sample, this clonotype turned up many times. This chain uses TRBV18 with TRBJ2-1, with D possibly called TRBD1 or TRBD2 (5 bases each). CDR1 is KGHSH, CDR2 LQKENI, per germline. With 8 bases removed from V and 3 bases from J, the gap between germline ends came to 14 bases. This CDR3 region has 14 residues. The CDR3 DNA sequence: TGTGCCAGCGCAACCGGGACGGACTACAATGAGCAGTTCTTC. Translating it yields CASATGTDYNEQFF.

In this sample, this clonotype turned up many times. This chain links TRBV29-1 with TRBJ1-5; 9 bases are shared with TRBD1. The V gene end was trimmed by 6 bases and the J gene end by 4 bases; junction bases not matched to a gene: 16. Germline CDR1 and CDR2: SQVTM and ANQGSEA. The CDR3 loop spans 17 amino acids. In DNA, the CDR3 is TGCAGCGTGGCCGGGACAGGGAATTTCGGTCTAAATCAGCCCCAGCATTTT. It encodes CSVAGTGNFGLNQPQHF.

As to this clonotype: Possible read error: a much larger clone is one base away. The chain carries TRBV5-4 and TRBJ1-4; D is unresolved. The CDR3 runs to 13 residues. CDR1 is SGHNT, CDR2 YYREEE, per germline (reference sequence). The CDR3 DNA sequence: TGTGCCAGCAGTTCTGACCAAGCGAAAAAACTGATTTTT. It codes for CASSSDQAKKLIF.

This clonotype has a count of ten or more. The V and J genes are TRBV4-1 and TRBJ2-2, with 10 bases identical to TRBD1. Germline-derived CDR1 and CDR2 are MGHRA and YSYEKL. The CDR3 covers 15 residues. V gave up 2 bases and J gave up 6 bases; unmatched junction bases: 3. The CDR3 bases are TGCGCCAGCAGCCAAAGGACAGGGGGGGCCGGGGAGCTGTTTTTT. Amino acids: CASSQRTGGAGELFF.

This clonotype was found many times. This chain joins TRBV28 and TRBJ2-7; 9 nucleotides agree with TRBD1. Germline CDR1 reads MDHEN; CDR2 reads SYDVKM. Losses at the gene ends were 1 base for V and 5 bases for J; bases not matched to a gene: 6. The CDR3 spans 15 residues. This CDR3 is CASSLSGQGWDEQYV. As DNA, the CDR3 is TGTGCCAGCAGTTTATCCGGACAGGGGTGGGACGAGCAGTACGTC.

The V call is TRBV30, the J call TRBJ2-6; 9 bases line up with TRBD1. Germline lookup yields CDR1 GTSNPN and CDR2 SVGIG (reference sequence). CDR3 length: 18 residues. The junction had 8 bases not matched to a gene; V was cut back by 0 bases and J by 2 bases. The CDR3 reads CAWSVGGQGFAGANVLTF. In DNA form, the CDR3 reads TGTGCCTGGAGTGTGGGGGGACAGGGTTTTGCTGGGGCCAACGTCCTGACTTTC.

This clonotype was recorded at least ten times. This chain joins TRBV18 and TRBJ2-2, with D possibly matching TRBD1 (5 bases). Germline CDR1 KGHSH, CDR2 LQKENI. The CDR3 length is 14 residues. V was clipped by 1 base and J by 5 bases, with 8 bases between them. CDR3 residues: CASSPLRETGELFF. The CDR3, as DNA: TGTGCCAGCTCACCACTCAGGGAAACCGGGGAGCTGTTTTTT.

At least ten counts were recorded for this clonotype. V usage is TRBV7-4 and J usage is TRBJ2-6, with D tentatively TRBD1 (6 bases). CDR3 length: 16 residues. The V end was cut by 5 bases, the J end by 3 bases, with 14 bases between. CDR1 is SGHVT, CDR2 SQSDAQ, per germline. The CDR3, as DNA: TGTGCCAGCAGCAAACAGGGTACTTGTGGGGCCAACGTCCTGACTTTC. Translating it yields CASSKQGTCGANVLTF. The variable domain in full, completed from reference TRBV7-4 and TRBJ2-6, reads GAGVSQSPRYKVAKRGRDVALRCDSISGHVTLYWYRQTLGQGSEVLTYSQSDAQRDKSGRPSGRFSAERPERSVSTLKIQRTEQGDSAVYLCASSKQGTCGANVLTFGAGSRLTVL.

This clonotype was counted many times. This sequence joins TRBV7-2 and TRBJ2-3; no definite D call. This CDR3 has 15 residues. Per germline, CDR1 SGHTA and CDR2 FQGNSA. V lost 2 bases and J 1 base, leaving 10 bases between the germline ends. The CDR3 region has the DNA TGTGCCAGCAGCTTAAGTTACAGACGCACAGATACGCAGTATTTT. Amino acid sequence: CASSLSYRRTDTQYF. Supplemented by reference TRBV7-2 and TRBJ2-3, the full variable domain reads GAGVSQSPSNKVTEKGKDVELRCDPISGHTALYWYRQSLGQGLEFLIYFQGNSAPDKSGLPSDRFSAERTGGSVSTLTIQRTQQEDSAVYLCASSLSYRRTDTQYFGPGTRLTVL.